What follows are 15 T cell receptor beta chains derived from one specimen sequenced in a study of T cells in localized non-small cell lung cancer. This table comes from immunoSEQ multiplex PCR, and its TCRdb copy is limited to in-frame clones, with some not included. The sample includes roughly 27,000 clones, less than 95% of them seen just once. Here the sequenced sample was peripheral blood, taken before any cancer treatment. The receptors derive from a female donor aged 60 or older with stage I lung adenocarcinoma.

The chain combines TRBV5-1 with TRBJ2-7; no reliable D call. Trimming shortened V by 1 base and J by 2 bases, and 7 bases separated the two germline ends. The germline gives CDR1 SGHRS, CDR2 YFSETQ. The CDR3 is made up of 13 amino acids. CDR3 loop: CASSLSPPYEQYF. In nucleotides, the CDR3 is TGCGCCAGCAGCTTGTCACCGCCCTACGAGCAGTACTTC.

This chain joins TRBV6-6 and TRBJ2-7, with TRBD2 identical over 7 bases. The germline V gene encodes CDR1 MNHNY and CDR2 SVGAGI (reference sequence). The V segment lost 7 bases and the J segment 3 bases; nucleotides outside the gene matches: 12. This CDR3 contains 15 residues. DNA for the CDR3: TGTGCCAGCACCAATGGGAGGGTTAAAGGCTACGAGCAGTACTTC. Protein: CASTNGRVKGYEQYF.

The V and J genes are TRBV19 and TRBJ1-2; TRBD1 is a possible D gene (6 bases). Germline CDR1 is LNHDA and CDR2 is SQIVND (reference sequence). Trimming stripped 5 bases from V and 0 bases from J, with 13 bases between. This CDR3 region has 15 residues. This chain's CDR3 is CASSPRTDPNYGYTF. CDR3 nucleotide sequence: TGTGCCAGTAGTCCCAGGACAGATCCTAACTATGGCTACACCTTC.

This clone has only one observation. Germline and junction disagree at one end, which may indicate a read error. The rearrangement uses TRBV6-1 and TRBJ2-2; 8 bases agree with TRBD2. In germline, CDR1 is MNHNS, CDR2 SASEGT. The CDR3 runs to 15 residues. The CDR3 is CVSSEIAGYTGELFF. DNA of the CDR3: TGTGTCAGCAGTGAGATAGCGGGGTACACCGGGGAGCTGTTTTTT.

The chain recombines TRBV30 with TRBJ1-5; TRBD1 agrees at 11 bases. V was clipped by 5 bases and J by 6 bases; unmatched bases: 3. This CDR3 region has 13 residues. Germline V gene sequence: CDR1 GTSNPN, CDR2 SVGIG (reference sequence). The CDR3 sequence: CAWGGQGGQPQHF. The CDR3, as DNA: TGTGCCTGGGGGGGACAGGGGGGTCAGCCCCAGCATTTT.

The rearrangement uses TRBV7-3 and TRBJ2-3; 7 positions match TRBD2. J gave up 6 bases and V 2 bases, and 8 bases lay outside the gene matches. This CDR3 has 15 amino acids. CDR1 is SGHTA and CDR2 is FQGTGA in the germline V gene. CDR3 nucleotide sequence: TGTGCCAGCAGCTTACTTGGCGGGGGTTTCGATACGCAGTATTTT. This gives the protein CASSLLGGGFDTQYF.

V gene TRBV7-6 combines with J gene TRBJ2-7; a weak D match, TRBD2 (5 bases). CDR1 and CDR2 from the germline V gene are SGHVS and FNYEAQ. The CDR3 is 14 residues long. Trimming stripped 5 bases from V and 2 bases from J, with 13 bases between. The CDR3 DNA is TGTGCCAGCAGCCCCCGCCCCGGGACCTACGAGCAGTACTTC. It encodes CASSPRPGTYEQYF.

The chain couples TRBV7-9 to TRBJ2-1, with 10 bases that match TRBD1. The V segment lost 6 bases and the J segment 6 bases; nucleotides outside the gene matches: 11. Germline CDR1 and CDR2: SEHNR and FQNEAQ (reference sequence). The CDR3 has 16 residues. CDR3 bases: TGTGCCAGCAGTCCCCAGGACAGGGGGTTTTTCAATGAGCAGTTCTTC. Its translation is CASSPQDRGFFNEQFF.

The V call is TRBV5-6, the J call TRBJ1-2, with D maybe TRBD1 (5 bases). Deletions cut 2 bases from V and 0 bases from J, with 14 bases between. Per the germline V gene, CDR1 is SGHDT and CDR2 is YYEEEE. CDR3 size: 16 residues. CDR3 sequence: CASSFQSGTANYGYTF. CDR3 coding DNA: TGTGCCAGCAGCTTCCAATCCGGGACGGCTAACTATGGCTACACCTTC.

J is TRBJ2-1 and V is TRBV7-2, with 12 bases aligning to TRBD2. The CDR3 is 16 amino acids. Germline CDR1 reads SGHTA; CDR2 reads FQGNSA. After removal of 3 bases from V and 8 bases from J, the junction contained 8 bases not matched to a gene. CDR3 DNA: TGTGCCAGCAGCTTCTCGTCTAGCGGGGGGGACCATGAGCAGTTCTTC. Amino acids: CASSFSSSGGDHEQFF.

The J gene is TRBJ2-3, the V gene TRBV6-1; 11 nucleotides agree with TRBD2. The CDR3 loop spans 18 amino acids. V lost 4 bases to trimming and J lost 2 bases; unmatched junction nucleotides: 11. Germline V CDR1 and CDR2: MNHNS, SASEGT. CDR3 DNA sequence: TGTGCCAGCAGTGGGGGGTTGACTAGCGGGGTTTACACAGATACGCAGTATTTT. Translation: CASSGGLTSGVYTDTQYF.

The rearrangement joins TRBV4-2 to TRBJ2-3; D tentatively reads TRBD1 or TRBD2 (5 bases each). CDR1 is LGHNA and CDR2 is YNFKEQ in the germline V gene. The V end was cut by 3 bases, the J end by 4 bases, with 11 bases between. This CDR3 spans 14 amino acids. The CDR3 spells CASSQPLGADTQYF. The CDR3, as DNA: TGTGCCAGCAGCCAGCCCCTGGGGGCAGATACGCAGTATTTT.

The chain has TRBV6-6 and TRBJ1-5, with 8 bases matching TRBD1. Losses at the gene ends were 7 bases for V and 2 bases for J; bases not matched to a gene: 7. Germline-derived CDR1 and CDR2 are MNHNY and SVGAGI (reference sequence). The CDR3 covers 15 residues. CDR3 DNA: TGTGCCAGCACCCCGGGACAGGCTGGCAATCAGCCCCAGCATTTT. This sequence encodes CASTPGQAGNQPQHF.

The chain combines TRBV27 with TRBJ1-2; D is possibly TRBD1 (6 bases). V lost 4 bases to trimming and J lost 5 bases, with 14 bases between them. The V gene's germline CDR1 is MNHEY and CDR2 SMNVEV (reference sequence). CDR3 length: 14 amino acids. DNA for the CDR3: TGTGCCAGCAGTTCATTGGGGGCGGGATATGGCTACACCTTC. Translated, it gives CASSSLGAGYGYTF.

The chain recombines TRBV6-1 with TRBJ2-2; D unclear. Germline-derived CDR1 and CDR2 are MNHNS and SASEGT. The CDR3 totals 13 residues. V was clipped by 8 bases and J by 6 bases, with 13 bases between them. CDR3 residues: CASSGGWAGELFF. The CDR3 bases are TGTGCCAGCTCGGGCGGTTGGGCCGGGGAGCTGTTTTTT.